This T cell receptor (beta chain) was found in a study of technical replicates of blood from a few donors. Method: immunoSEQ multiplex PCR; TCRdb's copy keeps in-frame clones and lacks some. The sample yields approximately 74,000 clones, roughly 88% seen once. CDR3 size: 14 residues. Trimming cost V 5 bases and J 6 bases; bases outside gene matches: 8. Germline V CDR1 and CDR2: LNHDA, SQIVND (reference sequence). This chain connects TRBV19 to TRBJ1-1; the match to TRBD1 covers 8 bases. This TCR was recovered from a human donor in good health. Some clones in this sample may be carry-over from other donors' samples. The sequenced sample consisted of PBMCs. Here the CDR3 DNA reads TGTGCCAGTAGTGCCAAGGGACAGGTTTCTGAAGCTTTCTTT. It encodes CASSAKGQVSEAFF.